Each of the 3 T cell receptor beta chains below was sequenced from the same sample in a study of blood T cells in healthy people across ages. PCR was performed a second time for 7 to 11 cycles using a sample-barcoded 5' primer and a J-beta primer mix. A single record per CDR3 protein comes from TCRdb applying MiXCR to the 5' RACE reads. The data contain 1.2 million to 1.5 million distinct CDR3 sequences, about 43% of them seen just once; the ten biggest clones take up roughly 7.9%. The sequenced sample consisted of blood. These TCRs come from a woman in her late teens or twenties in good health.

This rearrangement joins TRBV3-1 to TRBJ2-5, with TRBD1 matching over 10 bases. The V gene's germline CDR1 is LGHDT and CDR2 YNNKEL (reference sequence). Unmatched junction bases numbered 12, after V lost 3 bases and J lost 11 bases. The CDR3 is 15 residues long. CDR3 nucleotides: TGTGCCAGCAGCCAGGTCGGGACAGGGGCAAACAAGCAGTACTTC. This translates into CASSQVGTGANKQYF.

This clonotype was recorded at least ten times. The CDR3 reads CSARETSTDTQYF. The CDR3 region has the DNA TGCAGTGCTAGAGAAACTAGCACAGATACGCAGTATTTT. The chain carries TRBV20-1 and TRBJ2-3, with D uncertain. Trimming cost V 0 bases and J 0 bases, with 4 bases left between them. Germline CDR1 and CDR2: DFQATT and SNEGSKA (reference sequence). CDR3 size: 13 residues.

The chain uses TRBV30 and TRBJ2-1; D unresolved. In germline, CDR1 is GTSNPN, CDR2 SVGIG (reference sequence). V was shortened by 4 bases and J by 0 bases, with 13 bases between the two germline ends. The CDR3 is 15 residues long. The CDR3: CAWIVGASSYNEQFF. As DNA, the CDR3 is TGTGCCTGGATTGTGGGCGCCAGCTCCTACAATGAGCAGTTCTTC.